Below, one TCR beta chain is given with its context. About 0.45 to 1 ug RNA was reverse transcribed with random hexamers. TCRdb processed the immunoSEQ multiplex PCR reads anew with MiXCR; each CDR3 protein has one entry. The sample lists roughly 190,000 distinct CDR3 sequences, roughly 92% occurring once. Trimming left V 6 bases short and J 5 bases short, with 17 bases between. There are 14 residues in the CDR3. CDR1 is MNHNS and CDR2 is SASEGT in the germline V gene. These data originate in a study of CD8 T cells in Susac syndrome. The source material was CD4+ T cells from PBMCs. This chain uses TRBV6-1 with TRBJ2-7; no firm D call. The clonotype originates from a human donor in good health. Here the CDR3 DNA reads TGTGCCAGCAGAGCGACTGGAATGGCCAACGAGCAGTACTTC. Translation gives CASRATGMANEQYF.